These T cell receptor beta chains were read from a single sample in a study of CD8 T cells in Susac syndrome. TCRdb reprocessed the immunoSEQ multiplex PCR reads with MiXCR, giving one entry per CDR3 protein. The repertoire has about 210,000 distinct CDR3 sequences, 95% of them found once; the top ten carry 0.082%. Sequenced material: CD4+ T cells from PBMCs. The receptor set was obtained from a human donor with multiple sclerosis. Both conserved end residues are part of each CDR3. The D gene is left open where the match is weak. Size is omitted from some rows. Given values are once, few, many or a class for expanded clones.

>-|-|TRBJ1-1|TRBV20-1
TGCAGTGCTAGAGATGGCTCCCTATTGTCAGGACTGGGGAACACTGAAGCTTTCTTT
CSARDGSLLSGLGNTEAFF
>-|once|TRBJ1-2|TRBV6-1
TGTGCCAGCAGTGTAGTCGACGGCTACACCTTC
CASSVVDGYTF
>-|-|TRBJ2-1|TRBV25-1
TGTGCCAGCAGGGAGGGCGGTGAGCAGTTCTTC
CASREGGEQFF
>-|-|TRBJ2-7|TRBV7-6
TGTGCCAGCAGCCTCGGGAACAGGTACGAGCAGTACTTC
CASSLGNRYEQYF
>-|-|TRBJ2-2|TRBV29-1
TGCAGCTTTTCGCCAGTGGGGTCCGGGGAGCTGTTTTTT
CSFSPVGSGELFF
>-|-|TRBJ2-7|TRBV20-1
TGCAGTGCCGGAGCACGGGGCAACTACGAGCAGTACTTC
CSAGARGNYEQYF
>-|-|TRBJ1-2|TRBV2
TGTGCCAGCAGTGAAGAGGGGTATGGCTACACCTTC
CASSEEGYGYTF
>-|once|TRBJ1-3|TRBV18
TGTGCCAGCTCACCGGAGACAGACCGGGGTGGAAACACCATATATTTT
CASSPETDRGGNTIYF
>-|-|TRBJ1-2|TRBV9
TGTGCCAGCAGCCCAGAGACAGCTAACTATGGCTACACCTTC
CASSPETANYGYTF
>-|-|TRBJ2-1|TRBV5-4
TGTGCCAGCAGCTCCCGGGACGGAAGGGTCAATGAGCAGTTCTTC
CASSSRDGRVNEQFF
>-|-|TRBJ1-1|TRBV30
TGTGCCTGGAGTGTGAGTCCGAACACTGAAGCTTTCTTT
CAWSVSPNTEAFF
>-|-|TRBJ1-1|TRBV29-1
TGCAGCGCCGCAAGGGGTGGGGACACTGAAGCTTTCTTT
CSAARGGDTEAFF
>-|-|TRBJ1-2|TRBV20-1
TGCAGTGCTAGAGATCGGCGGGGGGCGATGTATGGCTACACCTTC
CSARDRRGAMYGYTF
>-|-|TRBJ2-3|TRBV30
TGTGCCTGGAGACAGGGTGAGACAGATACGCAGTATTTT
CAWRQGETDTQYF
>-|-|TRBJ2-3|TRBV6-5
TGTGCCAGCAGTTACTCAGGTGCGGGGCTCCTCACAGATACGCAGTATTTT
CASSYSGAGLLTDTQYF
>-|-|TRBJ2-7|TRBV5-4
TGTGCCAGCACTATGGCAGGGCGCCACGAGCAGTACTTC
CASTMAGRHEQYF
>TRBD1|-|TRBJ1-5|TRBV2
TGTGCCAGCAGAACCGGGACAGGGAGTCAGCCCCAGCATTTT
CASRTGTGSQPQHF
>-|-|TRBJ2-7|TRBV9
TGTGCCAGCAGCGTAGATACTAGAGCGACCTTCGAGCAGTACTTC
CASSVDTRATFEQYF
>-|-|TRBJ2-2|TRBV20-1
TGCAGTGCTAGTGCTACAGCGACCGGGGAGCTGTTTTTT
CSASATATGELFF
>-|-|TRBJ2-2|TRBV3-1
TGTGCCAGCAGCCAAGTGACAGCACCGAACACCGGGGAGCTGTTTTTT
CASSQVTAPNTGELFF
>-|-|TRBJ1-2|TRBV7-2
TGTGCCAGCAGCCTGGGGGTCCTCTATGGCTACACCTTC
CASSLGVLYGYTF
>-|-|TRBJ1-2|TRBV20-1
TGCAGTGCTAGATTATCCTCCCTTAACTATGGCTACACCTTC
CSARLSSLNYGYTF
>TRBD2|-|TRBJ2-1|TRBV20-1
TGCAGTGCCCTCTTACTAGCGGGGGGGAACAATGAGCAGTTCTTC
CSALLLAGGNNEQFF
>-|-|TRBJ2-2|TRBV12-3/TRBV12-4
TGTGCCAGCAGTTTAGGGGGTAGGGCCGCGAACACCGGGGAGCTGTTTTTT
CASSLGGRAANTGELFF
>TRBD1|-|TRBJ1-5|TRBV7-2
TGTGCCAGCAGCTTAATGGGGGGACAGGGAACACGGCAGCCCCAGCATTTT
CASSLMGGQGTRQPQHF
>-|-|TRBJ1-6|TRBV30
TGTGCCTGGACCCCGGGGGTTAATTCACCCCTCCACTTT
CAWTPGVNSPLHF
>TRBD1|once|TRBJ2-1|TRBV7-8
TGTGCCAGCAGCCCCCGACAGGGACCCTTCTCCTACAATGAGCAGTTCTTC
CASSPRQGPFSYNEQFF
>TRBD1|once|TRBJ2-3|TRBV7-9
TGTGCCAGCAGCCCAGCAGGGGGCTTCGATACGCAGTATTTT
CASSPAGGFDTQYF
>-|-|TRBJ2-3|TRBV12-3/TRBV12-4
TGTGCCAGCAGGCTCGTCGTGGGCACAGATACGCAGTATTTT
CASRLVVGTDTQYF
>-|-|TRBJ2-2|TRBV29-1
TGCAGCGTTGAGGAACAGGGTATAGGCGGGGAGCTGTTTTTT
CSVEEQGIGGELFF
>-|-|TRBJ1-5|TRBV20-1
TGCAGTGCTCTTACCTCGACGCTTAATCAGCCCCAGCATTTT
CSALTSTLNQPQHF
>-|-|TRBJ1-1|TRBV29-1
TGCAGCGGCTATTCATGGGGCTTGAACACTGAAGCTTTCTTT
CSGYSWGLNTEAFF
>TRBD2|-|TRBJ2-1|TRBV3-1
TGTGCCAGCAGCCACTCCGGGACTAGCGGGGTGAATGAGCAGTTCTTC
CASSHSGTSGVNEQFF
>-|-|TRBJ1-6|TRBV27
TGTGCCAGCAGTTTGGAGGGGCAATTAGGTTCACCCCTCCACTTT
CASSLEGQLGSPLHF
>-|-|TRBJ1-4|TRBV7-9
TGTGCCAGCAGCTCCGACAGTCCGGTACTGTTTTTT
CASSSDSPVLFF
>TRBD1|-|TRBJ1-1|TRBV18
TGTGCCAGCTCACCAGCTGGGGGGACAGGGGGGAACACTGAAGCTTTCTTT
CASSPAGGTGGNTEAFF
>TRBD1|-|TRBJ1-1|TRBV19
TGTGCCAGTAGTATAGATCGGGACAGGACCGAGGCTTTCTTT
CASSIDRDRTEAFF
>-|once|TRBJ2-3|TRBV5-1
TGCGCCAGCAGCTCCGGGACCGCGGATACGCAGTATTTT
CASSSGTADTQYF
>-|-|TRBJ1-2|TRBV30
TGTGCCTGGAGTGAACAGGCCGTACCGGCCTATGGCTACACCTTC
CAWSEQAVPAYGYTF
>-|-|TRBJ1-2|TRBV9
TGTGCCAGCAGCTCCCGCCAGGGAGACTATGGCTACACCTTC
CASSSRQGDYGYTF
>-|-|TRBJ2-6|TRBV30
TGTGCCTGGAGTGTATGGGACTCTGGGGCCAACGTCCTGACTTTC
CAWSVWDSGANVLTF
>TRBD1|-|TRBJ1-2|TRBV9
TGTGCCAGCAGCGTGGACAGGGAATCCCTGGATGGCTACACCTTC
CASSVDRESLDGYTF
>TRBD2|-|TRBJ2-3|TRBV7-9
TGTGCCAGCAGCTTAGTGCGGGGGAGCACAGATACGCAGTATTTT
CASSLVRGSTDTQYF
>TRBD1|-|TRBJ2-3|TRBV29-1
TGCAGCGGGACAGGGAGATATCCAGATACGCAGTATTTT
CSGTGRYPDTQYF
>-|-|TRBJ2-1|TRBV9
TGTGCCAGCAGTGCAAGGCCGAGCTCCTACAATGAGCAGTTCTTC
CASSARPSSYNEQFF
>-|-|TRBJ2-7|TRBV2
TGTGCCTCGGGGACGTATTCTTACGAGCAGTACTTC
CASGTYSYEQYF
>-|-|TRBJ1-6|TRBV30
TGTGCCTGCCCTACATTCAGCTCCTATAATTCACCCCTCCACTTT
CACPTFSSYNSPLHF
>-|-|TRBJ2-5|TRBV30
TGTGCCTGGAGTGTACACGTAAAGGGAGAGACCCAGTACTTC
CAWSVHVKGETQYF
>-|-|TRBJ2-5|TRBV30
TGTGCCTGGAGTGGATCGAGTTATCTCCAAGAGACCCAGTACTTC
CAWSGSSYLQETQYF
>-|-|TRBJ2-1|TRBV18
TGTGCCAGCTCACCCCAGGGGAGCTCCTACAATGAGCAGTTCTTC
CASSPQGSSYNEQFF